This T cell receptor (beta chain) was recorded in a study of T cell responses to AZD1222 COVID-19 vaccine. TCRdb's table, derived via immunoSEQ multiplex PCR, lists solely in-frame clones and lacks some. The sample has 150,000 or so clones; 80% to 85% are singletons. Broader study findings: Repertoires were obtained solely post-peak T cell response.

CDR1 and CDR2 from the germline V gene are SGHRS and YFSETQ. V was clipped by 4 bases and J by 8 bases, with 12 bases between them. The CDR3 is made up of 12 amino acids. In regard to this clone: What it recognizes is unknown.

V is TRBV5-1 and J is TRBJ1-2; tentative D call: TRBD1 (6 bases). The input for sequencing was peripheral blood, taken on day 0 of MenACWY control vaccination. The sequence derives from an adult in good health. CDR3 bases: TGCGCCAGCAGCGGGGGGCGCGAGGGCTACACCTTC. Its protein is CASSGGREGYTF.